This T cell receptor (beta chain) was identified in a study of beta chain features in type 1 diabetes. Study-wide results and limits: When Type 1 diabetes patients were examined, their TCRB CDR3s proved moderately but significantly shorter in all four CD4+ subsets. Reduced insertions and increased deletions marked VDJ junctions in type 1 diabetes patients.

CDR1 is LNHNV and CDR2 is YYDKDF in the germline V gene (reference sequence). Trimming took 3 bases from V and 2 from J, leaving 17 bases between them. CDR3 length equals 17 residues. Expressed TCRB transcripts were sequenced after all isolated RNA was converted to cDNA. The assay was immunoSEQ multiplex PCR, and TCRdb's table has in-frame clones only and misses some. The sample carries about 900,000 clones, 15% to 20% recorded once. Note on this clone: Its antigen is unknown.

V is TRBV15 and J is TRBJ2-1, with D perhaps TRBD2 (6 bases). The clonotype was recovered from a woman younger than 30 in good health. The sequenced material came from naive CD4+ T cells from blood. The CDR3: CATSSWLGTSTYNEQFF. CDR3 DNA sequence: TGTGCCACCAGCAGTTGGCTGGGGACTTCTACCTACAATGAGCAGTTCTTC.